A selection of T cell receptor beta chains follows, all from one sample in a study of blood T cell repertoires in COVID-19. Assay used: immunoSEQ multiplex PCR; TCRdb lists only in-frame clones, some missing. This sample carries about 140,000 clones, just over 85% of them seen once, and the ten largest clones take around 8.5%. The sequenced sample was peripheral blood. All receptors come from a woman aged 55-69 years with acute or convalescent COVID-19. CDR3s include the opening cysteine and the closing phenylalanine or tryptophan. The D gene is left open where the match is weak.

NA,TRBV30,CAWSANSPLHF
NA,TRBV9,CASSVADMAAGSYNEQFF
NA,TRBV28,CASSLGAESSYEQYF
TRBD2,TRBV9,CASSGGPWGGVTDTQYF
NA,TRBV29-1,CSVVPRAYEQYF
NA,TRBV19,CASSITGNTGELFF
TRBD2,TRBV4-2,CASSQLAGGHQETQYF
NA,TRBV7-9,CASSPWGTGTYEQYF
NA,TRBV6-6,CASILDLSGNTIYF
NA,TRBV4-2,CASSLASRQDLSGNTIYF
NA,TRBV6-5,CASTLKLNTGELFF
NA,TRBV30,CAWSVARNYGYTF
TRBD2,TRBV24-1,CATSDFSSGGTQETQYF
NA,TRBV24-1,CATSGGSGAKNIQYF
NA,TRBV25-1,CASSDPGDYNEQFF
TRBD2,TRBV6-2/TRBV6-3,CASSYSASGGANTGELFF
NA,TRBV9,CASSQGGPSSVPIYGYTF
NA,TRBV5-1,CASSLDSYGYTF
NA,TRBV19,CASSSGSYEQYF
NA,TRBV27,CASRGLDGNQPQHF
TRBD2,TRBV2,CASSPFGGSSSYNEQFF
NA,TRBV6-1,CASSEGRGQAKNIQYF
NA,TRBV11-2,CASSYQLGRRGPYNEQFF
NA,TRBV7-2,CASSSGQGSAHNSPLHF
TRBD1,TRBV14,CASSHGQGAVDGRRETQYF
TRBD2,TRBV4-1,CASSQSGLAQETQYF
TRBD1,TRBV2,CASSPWGTVNEKLFF
TRBD1,TRBV27,CASSPGTGTTYEQYF